These T cell receptor beta chains were read from a single sample in a study of T cell responses to AZD1222 COVID-19 vaccine. Method: immunoSEQ multiplex PCR; TCRdb's copy keeps in-frame clones and lacks some. Of about 110,000 clones listed, 70% to 90% are singletons. This specimen consisted of peripheral blood, obtained on day 0 of AZD1222 vaccination. These receptor sequences come from an adult in good health. CDR3s include the opening cysteine and the closing phenylalanine or tryptophan. The order of the fields is V gene, clone size, D gene, J gene, CDR3 protein, CDR3 DNA. D genes are given only for firm matches. Expanded clones are given a class, and other clones once, few, many or no size at all.

TRBV18	once	NA	TRBJ2-7	CASSPPGGYEQYF	TGTGCCAGCTCACCACCAGGGGGCTACGAGCAGTACTTC
TRBV19	NA	NA	TRBJ1-1	CASSISREGTEAFF	TGTGCCAGTAGTATCTCCCGGGAGGGAACTGAAGCTTTCTTT
TRBV7-6	NA	NA	TRBJ2-7	CASSSRPTSSYEQYF	TGTGCCAGCAGCTCCAGACCGACCTCCTCCTACGAGCAGTACTTC
TRBV15	NA	TRBD1	TRBJ1-1	CATSSRQGWLTEAFF	TGTGCCACCAGCAGCCGACAGGGGTGGCTCACTGAAGCTTTCTTT
TRBV19	NA	TRBD2	TRBJ2-7	CASSITPSGRAGEQYF	TGTGCCAGTAGTATTACCCCTAGCGGGAGGGCCGGTGAGCAGTACTTC
TRBV19	NA	NA	TRBJ1-5	CASLDAGVYSNQPQHF	TGTGCCAGCCTCGACGCGGGGGTCTATAGCAATCAGCCCCAGCATTTT
TRBV19	NA	TRBD2	TRBJ2-1	CASSTLAGWVYNEQFF	TGTGCCAGTAGTACCCTAGCGGGCTGGGTATACAATGAGCAGTTCTTC
TRBV7-8	once	NA	TRBJ1-2	CASSLSTAPYGYTF	TGTGCCAGCAGCTTATCCACAGCTCCCTATGGCTACACCTTC
TRBV3-1/TRBV3-2	NA	NA	TRBJ2-3	CASSQEDTQYF	TGTGCCAGCAGCCAAGAAGATACGCAGTATTTT
TRBV6-5	NA	TRBD1	TRBJ1-5	CASRPGGGQPQHF	TGTGCCAGCCGGCCAGGGGGAGGGCAGCCCCAGCATTTT
TRBV2	once	NA	TRBJ2-7	CASRARLPYEQYF	TGTGCCAGCAGGGCGAGGCTGCCTTACGAGCAGTACTTC
TRBV4-1	NA	TRBD1	TRBJ1-1	CASSPGRAAGGRTEAFF	TGCGCCAGCAGCCCAGGGAGGGCGGCAGGGGGCAGAACTGAAGCTTTCTTT
TRBV19	NA	NA	TRBJ2-7	CASPEGHSYEQYF	TGTGCCAGTCCTGAGGGACACTCCTACGAGCAGTACTTC
TRBV5-4	NA	NA	TRBJ1-1	CASSVEVGTEAFF	TGTGCCAGCAGCGTGGAAGTTGGCACTGAAGCTTTCTTT
TRBV6-2/TRBV6-3	NA	NA	TRBJ1-1	CASSQPSSHQSF	TGTGCCAGCAGTCAACCCAGTAGCCATCAATCTTTT
TRBV27	NA	NA	TRBJ2-3	CASSSRPGDTQYF	TGTGCCAGCAGTTCCCGACCTGGGGATACGCAGTATTTT
TRBV10-2	NA	TRBD1	TRBJ1-5	CASRIGTGVQGPQHF	TGCGCCAGCAGGATTGGGACAGGGGTACAGGGGCCCCAGCATTTT
TRBV27	NA	NA	TRBJ2-7	CASSLVGTTGEQYF	TGTGCCAGCAGTTTGGTGGGGACCACTGGCGAGCAGTACTTC
TRBV28	few	TRBD2	TRBJ2-7	CASSFSGGPTYEQYF	TGTGCCAGCAGTTTTTCGGGGGGGCCAACCTACGAGCAGTACTTC
TRBV9	once	NA	TRBJ2-7	CASSPTIGHEQYF	TGTGCCAGCAGCCCCACGATAGGACACGAGCAGTACTTC
TRBV5-1	NA	TRBD2	TRBJ2-1	CASSLDGSGGADEQFF	TGCGCCAGCAGCTTGGATGGTAGCGGGGGGGCGGATGAGCAGTTCTTC
TRBV4-1	NA	NA	TRBJ2-1	CASRPTWKEGHEQFF	TGCGCCAGCAGACCCACTTGGAAGGAGGGTCATGAGCAGTTCTTC
TRBV7-8	NA	TRBD1	TRBJ1-2	CASSLVSEDRLNGYTF	TGTGCCAGCAGCTTAGTATCGGAGGACAGGTTGAATGGCTACACCTTC
TRBV9	NA	NA	TRBJ2-2	CASSVGGRVNTGELFF	TGTGCCAGCAGCGTAGGGGGGCGGGTTAACACCGGGGAGCTGTTTTTT
TRBV28	NA	NA	TRBJ1-2	CASSLGQRPAGYTF	TGTGCCAGCAGTTTGGGGCAGCGGCCAGCTGGCTACACCTTC
TRBV2	NA	NA	TRBJ2-5	CASSEPGLQETQYF	TGTGCCAGCAGTGAACCGGGACTTCAAGAGACCCAGTACTTC
TRBV4-3	NA	NA	TRBJ2-3	CASSQEGTSTDTQYF	TGCGCCAGCAGCCAAGAAGGGACTAGCACAGATACGCAGTATTTT
TRBV2	NA	TRBD1	TRBJ1-4	CASSQDRGREKLFF	TGTGCCAGCAGCCAGGACAGGGGGAGAGAAAAACTGTTTTTT
TRBV7-2	NA	NA	TRBJ2-3	CASSLARGADTQYF	TGTGCCAGCAGCTTAGCGAGGGGTGCAGATACGCAGTATTTT
TRBV18	NA	NA	TRBJ1-2	CASSPGTMNYGYTF	TGTGCCAGCTCACCAGGGACAATGAACTATGGCTACACCTTC
TRBV2	NA	NA	TRBJ2-4	CASGWTVNIQYF	TGTGCCAGCGGCTGGACAGTAAACATTCAGTACTTC
TRBV27	NA	NA	TRBJ2-3	CASSPGWGGADTQYF	TGTGCCAGCAGTCCAGGCTGGGGGGGCGCAGATACGCAGTATTTT
TRBV29-1	NA	NA	TRBJ2-1	CSVEEIGEQFF	TGCAGCGTTGAAGAGATTGGTGAGCAGTTCTTC
TRBV7-2	NA	TRBD1	TRBJ1-2	CASSPERQGGGYTF	TGTGCCAGCAGCCCCGAGCGACAGGGGGGAGGCTACACCTTC
TRBV5-1	NA	TRBD2	TRBJ2-1	CASSTGLAGYNEQFF	TGCGCCAGCAGCACGGGACTAGCGGGATACAATGAGCAGTTCTTC
TRBV27	NA	NA	TRBJ2-1	CASSLFGTHNEQFF	TGTGCCAGCAGTTTATTTGGGACCCACAATGAGCAGTTCTTC
TRBV30	NA	NA	TRBJ1-2	CAWSETVYGYTF	TGTGCCTGGAGTGAGACAGTCTATGGCTACACCTTC
TRBV5-4	NA	TRBD2	TRBJ2-7	CASSLAGASGIYEQYF	TGTGCCAGCAGCTTGGCCGGGGCTAGCGGGATCTACGAGCAGTACTTC
TRBV11-3	NA	NA	TRBJ2-3	CASSSPGGSLDTQYF	TGTGCCAGCAGCTCCCCCGGAGGGAGTTTAGATACGCAGTATTTT
TRBV7-2	NA	NA	TRBJ1-4	CASSRAQTNEKLFF	TGTGCCAGCAGTCGTGCACAGACTAATGAAAAACTGTTTTTT
TRBV5-1	NA	TRBD1	TRBJ1-3	CASSSSPQGANSGNTIYF	TGCGCCAGCAGCTCCTCCCCACAGGGGGCCAACTCTGGAAACACCATATATTTT